This T cell receptor (beta chain) derives from a study of blood T cell repertoires in COVID-19. About the study: From the United States, Italy and Spain came samples of acute and convalescent COVID-19.

Clones were sequenced by immunoSEQ multiplex PCR, and TCRdb holds only the in-frame ones, with some missing. The table lists 200,000 to 300,000 clones, around nine tenths of them singletons, with more than 0.65% in the top ten. V was cut by 6 bases and J by 0 bases, with 14 bases left in between. CDR3 length equals 15 residues. Germline V CDR1 and CDR2: MNHEY, SMNVEV (reference sequence). Material: peripheral blood. This chain connects TRBV27 to TRBJ1-1; D possibly corresponds to TRBD1 (6 bases). This TCR came from a man younger than 45 with COVID-19, enrolled during active disease. Written as DNA, the CDR3 is TGTGCCAGCAGGCAACTACAGGGCATGAACACTGAAGCTTTCTTT. Its protein is CASRQLQGMNTEAFF.